A few counts support the clone carrying this T cell receptor (beta chain). The table came from immunoSEQ multiplex PCR; TCRdb's copy has only in-frame clones and leaves some out. The sample has 150,000 to 200,000 clones, more than 70% seen once. The data are from a study of blood T cell repertoires in COVID-19. Per germline, CDR1 LNHNV and CDR2 YYDKDF (reference sequence). The CDR3 extends over 16 amino acids. Trimming stripped 11 bases from V and 7 bases from J, with 26 bases between. This TCR was sampled from a man in his sixties who had recovered from COVID-19. V is TRBV15 and J is TRBJ2-2, with D perhaps matching TRBD2 (5 bases). The specimen sequenced was PBMCs or T cells enriched from blood (not recorded which). The CDR3 DNA follows: TGTGCCCTACACCGCCGATTGGACTCGCTACTCGGGGAGCTGTTTTTT. Amino acid sequence: CALHRRLDSLLGELFF.